Given below is one TCR beta chain in context. Trimming took off 5 bases at V and 4 bases at J, with 18 bases between the two ends. The germline V gene encodes CDR1 SEHNR and CDR2 FQNEAQ (reference sequence). The CDR3 is 16 residues long. This sample is part of a study of blood T cell repertoires in COVID-19. Participants' reported clinical history set cohort assignment. Using immunoSEQ multiplex PCR, the repertoire was profiled, and TCRdb retains in-frame clones only, with some absent. The repertoire includes roughly 150,000 clones, 85% of them detected once, and around 6.2% sits in the top ten. The receptor's source is a woman aged 40 to 50 who had recovered from COVID-19. Sequencing used PBMCs or T cells enriched from blood (not recorded which). The rearrangement uses TRBV7-9 and TRBJ2-1; no clear D. The CDR3 spells CASSPVGALMYNEQFF. The DNA for the CDR3 is TGTGCCAGCAGCCCGGTGGGCGCCTTGATGTACAATGAGCAGTTCTTC.